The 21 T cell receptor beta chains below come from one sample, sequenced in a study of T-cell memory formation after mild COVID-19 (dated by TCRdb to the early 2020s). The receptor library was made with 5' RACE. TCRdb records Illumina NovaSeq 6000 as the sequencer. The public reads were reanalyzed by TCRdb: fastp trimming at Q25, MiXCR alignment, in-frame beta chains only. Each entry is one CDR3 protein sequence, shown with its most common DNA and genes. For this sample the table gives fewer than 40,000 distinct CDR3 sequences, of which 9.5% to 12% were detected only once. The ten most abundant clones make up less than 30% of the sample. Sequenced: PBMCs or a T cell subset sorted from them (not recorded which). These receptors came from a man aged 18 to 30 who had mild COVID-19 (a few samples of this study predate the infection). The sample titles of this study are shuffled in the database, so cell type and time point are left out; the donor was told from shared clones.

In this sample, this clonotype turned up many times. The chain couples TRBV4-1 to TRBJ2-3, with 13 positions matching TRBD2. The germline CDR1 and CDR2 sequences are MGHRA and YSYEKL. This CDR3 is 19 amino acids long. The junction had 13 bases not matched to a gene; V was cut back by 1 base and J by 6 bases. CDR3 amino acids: CASSQGRTSGGAIWDTQYF. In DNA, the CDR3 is TGCGCCAGCAGCCAAGGCCGCACTAGCGGGGGGGCCATTTGGGATACGCAGTATTTT.

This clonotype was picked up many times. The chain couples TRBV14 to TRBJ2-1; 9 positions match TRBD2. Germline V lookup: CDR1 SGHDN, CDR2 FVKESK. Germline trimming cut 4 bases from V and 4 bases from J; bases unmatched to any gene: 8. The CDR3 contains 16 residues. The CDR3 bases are TGTGCCAGCAGCCTCTTCAGCGGGGGGCATTACAATGAGCAGTTCTTC. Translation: CASSLFSGGHYNEQFF.

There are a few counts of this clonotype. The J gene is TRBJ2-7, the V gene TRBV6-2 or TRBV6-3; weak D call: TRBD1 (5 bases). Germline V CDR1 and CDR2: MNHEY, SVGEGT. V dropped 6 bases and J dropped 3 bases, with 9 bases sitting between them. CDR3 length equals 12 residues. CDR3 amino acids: CASSDQGYEQYF. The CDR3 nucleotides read TGTGCCAGCAGCGATCAGGGCTACGAGCAGTACTTC.

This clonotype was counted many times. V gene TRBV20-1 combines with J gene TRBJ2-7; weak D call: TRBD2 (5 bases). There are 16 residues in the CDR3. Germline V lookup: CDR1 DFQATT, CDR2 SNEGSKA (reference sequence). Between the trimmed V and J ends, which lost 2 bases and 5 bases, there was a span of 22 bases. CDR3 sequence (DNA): TGCAGTGCTAGATCCCCCTCGGACTTAGGGCCCAACGAGCAGTACTTC. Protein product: CSARSPSDLGPNEQYF.

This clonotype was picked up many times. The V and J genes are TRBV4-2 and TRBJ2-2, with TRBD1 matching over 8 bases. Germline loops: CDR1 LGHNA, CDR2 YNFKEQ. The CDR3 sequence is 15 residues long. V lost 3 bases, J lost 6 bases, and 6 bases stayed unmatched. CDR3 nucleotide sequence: TGTGCCAGCAGCCAGGAGACAGGGGAGCCCGGGGAGCTGTTTTTT. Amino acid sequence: CASSQETGEPGELFF.

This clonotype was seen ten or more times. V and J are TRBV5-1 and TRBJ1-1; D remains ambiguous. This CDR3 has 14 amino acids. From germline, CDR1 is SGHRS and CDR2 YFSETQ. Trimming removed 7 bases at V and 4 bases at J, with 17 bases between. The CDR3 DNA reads TGCGCCAGCGATCTCATAAGTCCCAGCACTGAAGCTTTCTTT. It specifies CASDLISPSTEAFF. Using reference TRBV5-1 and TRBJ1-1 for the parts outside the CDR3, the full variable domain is KAGVTQTPRYLIKTRGQQVTLSCSPISGHRSVSWYQQTPGQGLQFLFEYFSETQRNKGNFPGRFSGRQFSNSRSEMNVSTLELGDSALYLCASDLISPSTEAFFGQGTRLTVV.

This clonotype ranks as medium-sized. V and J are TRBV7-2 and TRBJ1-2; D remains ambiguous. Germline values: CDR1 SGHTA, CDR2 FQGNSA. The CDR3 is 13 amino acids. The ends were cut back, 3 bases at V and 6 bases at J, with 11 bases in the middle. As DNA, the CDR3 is TGTGCCAGCAGCTTTTCTTCCGTGGATGGCTACACCTTC. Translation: CASSFSSVDGYTF.

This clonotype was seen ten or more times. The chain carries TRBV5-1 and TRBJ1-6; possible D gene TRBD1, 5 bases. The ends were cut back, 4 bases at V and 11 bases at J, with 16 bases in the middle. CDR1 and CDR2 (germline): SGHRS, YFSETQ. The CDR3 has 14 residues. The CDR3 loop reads CASSPDTGRAPLHF. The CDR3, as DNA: TGCGCCAGCAGCCCTGACACGGGCAGGGCACCCCTCCACTTT.

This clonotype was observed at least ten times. The chain's CDR3 is CASSLGRGGYNEQFF. For the CDR3, the DNA is TGTGCCAGCAGCTTAGGTCGGGGGGGTTACAATGAGCAGTTCTTC. The rearrangement uses TRBV7-2 and TRBJ2-1, with 8 bases matching TRBD2. This CDR3 is built from 15 residues. CDR1 SGHTA and CDR2 FQGNSA come from the germline V gene. The J segment lost 4 bases and the V segment lost 1 base, leaving 3 bases of the junction unmatched.

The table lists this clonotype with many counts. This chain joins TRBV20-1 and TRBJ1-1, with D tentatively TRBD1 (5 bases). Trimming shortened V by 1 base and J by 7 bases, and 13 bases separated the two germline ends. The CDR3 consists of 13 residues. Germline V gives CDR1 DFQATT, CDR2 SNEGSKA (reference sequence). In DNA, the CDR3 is TGCAGTGCTAGAGCTCCAGCGGGACTTGAAGCTTTCTTT. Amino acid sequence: CSARAPAGLEAFF.

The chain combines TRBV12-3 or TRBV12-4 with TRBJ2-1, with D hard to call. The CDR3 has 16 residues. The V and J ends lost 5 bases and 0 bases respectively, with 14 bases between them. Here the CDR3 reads CASSTRDLGSYNEQFF. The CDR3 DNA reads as TGTGCCAGCAGTACCCGCGACCTCGGCTCCTACAATGAGCAGTTCTTC.

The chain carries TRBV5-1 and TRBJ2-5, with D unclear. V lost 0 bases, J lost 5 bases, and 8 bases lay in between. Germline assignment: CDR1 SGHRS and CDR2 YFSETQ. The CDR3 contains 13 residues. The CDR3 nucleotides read TGCGCCAGCAGCTTGGGGAATAGGGAGACCCAGTACTTC. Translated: CASSLGNRETQYF.

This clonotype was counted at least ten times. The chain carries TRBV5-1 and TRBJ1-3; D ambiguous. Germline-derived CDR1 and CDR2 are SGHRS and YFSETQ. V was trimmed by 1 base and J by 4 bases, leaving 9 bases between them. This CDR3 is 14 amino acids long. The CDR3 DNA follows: TGCGCCAGCAGCTTGACTCTGGAGGGAAACACCATATATTTT. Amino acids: CASSLTLEGNTIYF.

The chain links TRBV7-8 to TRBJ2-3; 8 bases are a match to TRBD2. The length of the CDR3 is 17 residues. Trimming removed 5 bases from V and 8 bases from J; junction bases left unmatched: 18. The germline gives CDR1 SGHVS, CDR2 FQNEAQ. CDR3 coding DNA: TGTGCCAGCAGCCCCTGGCAGGGTGCGGGGGCGGGAGGTACGCAGTATTTT. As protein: CASSPWQGAGAGGTQYF. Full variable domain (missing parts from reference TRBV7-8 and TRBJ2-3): GAGVSQSPRYKVAKRGQDVALRCDPISGHVSLFWYQQALGQGPEFLTYFQNEAQLDKSGLPSDRFFAERPEGSVSTLKIQRTQQEDSAVYLCASSPWQGAGAGGTQYFGPGTRLTVL.

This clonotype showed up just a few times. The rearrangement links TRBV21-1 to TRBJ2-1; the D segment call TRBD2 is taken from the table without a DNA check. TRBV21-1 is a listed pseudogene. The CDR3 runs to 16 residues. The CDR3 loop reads CASSKDEGPSYNEQFF. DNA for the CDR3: TGTGCCAGCAGCAAAGACGAGGGACCCAGCTACAATGAGCAGTTCTTC.

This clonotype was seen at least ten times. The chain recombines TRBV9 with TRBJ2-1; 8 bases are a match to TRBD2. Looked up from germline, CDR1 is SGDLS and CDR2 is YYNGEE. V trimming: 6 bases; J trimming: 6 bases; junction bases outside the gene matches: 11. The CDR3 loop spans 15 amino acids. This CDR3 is CASTLGGDLTNEQFF. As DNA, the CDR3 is TGTGCCAGCACCCTCGGGGGGGACTTAACCAATGAGCAGTTCTTC. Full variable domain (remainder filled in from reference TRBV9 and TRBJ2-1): DSGVTQTPKHLITATGQRVTLRCSPRSGDLSVYWYQQSLDQGLQFLIQYYNGEERAKGNILERFSAQQFPDLHSELNLSSLELGDSALYFCASTLGGDLTNEQFFGPGTRLTVL.

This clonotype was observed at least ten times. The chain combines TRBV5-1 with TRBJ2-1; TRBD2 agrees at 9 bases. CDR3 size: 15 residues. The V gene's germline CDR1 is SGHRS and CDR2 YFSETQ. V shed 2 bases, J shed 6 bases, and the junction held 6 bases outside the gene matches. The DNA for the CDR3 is TGCGCCAGCAGCTTCGGCGGGGGGGCCATCAATGAGCAGTTCTTC. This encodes CASSFGGGAINEQFF. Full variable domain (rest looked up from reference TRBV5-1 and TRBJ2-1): KAGVTQTPRYLIKTRGQQVTLSCSPISGHRSVSWYQQTPGQGLQFLFEYFSETQRNKGNFPGRFSGRQFSNSRSEMNVSTLELGDSALYLCASSFGGGAINEQFFGPGTRLTVL.

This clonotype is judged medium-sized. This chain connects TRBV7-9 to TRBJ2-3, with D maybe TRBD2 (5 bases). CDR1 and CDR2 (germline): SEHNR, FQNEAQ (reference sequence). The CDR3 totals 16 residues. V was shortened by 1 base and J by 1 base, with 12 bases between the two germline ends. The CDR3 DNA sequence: TGTGCCAGCAGCTTAGTTATGGAGGCTGGCACAGATACGCAGTATTTT. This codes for CASSLVMEAGTDTQYF.

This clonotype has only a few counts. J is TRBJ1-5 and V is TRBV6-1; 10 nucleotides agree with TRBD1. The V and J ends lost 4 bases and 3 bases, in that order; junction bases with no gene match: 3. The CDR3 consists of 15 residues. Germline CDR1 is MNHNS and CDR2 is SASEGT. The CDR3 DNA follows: TGTGCCAGCAGTGGGGGACAGGGGTACAATCAGCCCCAGCATTTT. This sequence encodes CASSGGQGYNQPQHF.

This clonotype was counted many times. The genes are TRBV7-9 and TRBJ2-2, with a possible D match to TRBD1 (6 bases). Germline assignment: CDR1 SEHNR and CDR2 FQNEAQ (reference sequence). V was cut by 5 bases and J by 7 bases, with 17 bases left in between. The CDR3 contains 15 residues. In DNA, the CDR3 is TGTGCCAGCAGCCCATGGGACACGGGCAACGGGGAGCTGTTTTTT. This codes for CASSPWDTGNGELFF.

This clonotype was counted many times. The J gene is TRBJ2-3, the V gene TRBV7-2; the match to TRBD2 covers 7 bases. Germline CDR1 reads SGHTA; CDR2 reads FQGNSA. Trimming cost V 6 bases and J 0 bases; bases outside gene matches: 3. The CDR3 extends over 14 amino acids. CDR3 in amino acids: CASRGGGSTDTQYF. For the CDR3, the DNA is TGTGCCAGCAGAGGCGGGGGAAGCACAGATACGCAGTATTTT.